The TCR beta chain described here comes from a study of T cells expressing NK-cell markers. Study summary: Seven of the eight sequenced donors were classified as HCMV-seropositive, and one was classified as seronegative. Broader study findings: Specificity for HCMV among expanded NKG2C+ T cell clones was not established.

Of note for this clonotype: The antigen is unknown.

Reanalyzing the 5' RACE reads, TCRdb keeps one entry per CDR3 protein, without DNA. The sample holds more than 400,000 distinct CDR3 sequences. The germline CDR1 and CDR2 sequences are SGHTA and FQGNSA. The CDR3 has 14 amino acids. This receptor was taken from a woman aged 18-69 years in good health. J is TRBJ2-2 and V is TRBV7-2. The sample comprised blood T cells: a sorted CD56 or NKG2C T cell subset, CD4+ or CD8+ T cells, or bulk PBMC T cells (not recorded which). The CDR3 sequence is CASSLTVNTGELFF.